This T cell receptor beta chain was retrieved from a study of regulatory T cells in long-lasting Graves disease. Time point noted: newly diagnosed GD, antithyroid drugs for less than 3 months. The TCR library was prepared using RNA isolated from PBMCs. Arm-PCR of CDR3 regions and iRepertoire HTBI primers were used to build TCR beta libraries. TCRdb re-derived calls from the multiplex PCR reads in MiXCR, one entry per CDR3 protein. The table records about 380,000 distinct CDR3 sequences, roughly a sixth of them present only once. The V gene's germline CDR1 is SNHLY and CDR2 FYNNEI. The CDR3 is 11 amino acids. V lost 11 bases and J lost 2, with 9 bases in between. In this sample, this clonotype turned up many times.

The receptor's source is a female donor with Graves disease. The sequencing here drew on peripheral blood mononuclear cells (PBMCs), taken at new diagnosis, from a patient treated with antithyroid drugs. The chain employs TRBV2 and TRBJ1-1; D call uncertain. Here the CDR3 DNA reads TGTGCCCGACGGAGTAACACTGAAGCTTTCTTT. The encoded protein is CARRSNTEAFF.